The rows below give T cell receptor beta chains drawn from one sample of a study of response to subunit inactivated influenza vaccine. From the RT-PCR reads, TCRdb called clonotypes with MiXCR, one entry per CDR3 protein. The sample shows about 520,000 distinct CDR3 sequences, about 25% of them seen only once. The sequencing used CD4+ T cells sorted from PBMCs, collected 5 days after vaccination. These receptors all come from a man aged 45 to 65 who received an inactivated influenza vaccine. The CDR3 runs from the conserved cysteine through the conserved F or W. The order of the fields is D gene, J gene, clone size, V gene, CDR3 DNA, CDR3 protein. The D gene is left open where the match is weak. A clone size is listed for some rows: how often the clone was seen (once, few, many), or a class if it is expanded.

D gene: .
J gene: TRBJ1-1
clone size: .
V gene: TRBV10-3
CDR3 DNA: TGTGCCATCAGTGTTGAGGGGCGGACTGAAGCTTTCTTT
CDR3 protein: CAISVEGRTEAFF

D gene: .
J gene: TRBJ1-5
clone size: few
V gene: TRBV7-2
CDR3 DNA: TGTGCCAGCAGCTTAATTAGTACAAAATATAGCAATCAGCCCCAGCATTTT
CDR3 protein: CASSLISTKYSNQPQHF

D gene: TRBD1
J gene: TRBJ1-5
clone size: few
V gene: TRBV10-2
CDR3 DNA: TGCGCCAGCCGGGACAGGGGATCTTATCAGCCCCAGCATTTT
CDR3 protein: CASRDRGSYQPQHF

D gene: TRBD1
J gene: TRBJ2-2
clone size: .
V gene: TRBV7-2
CDR3 DNA: TGTGCCAGCGGCAGGGGGTTCACCGGGGAGCTGTTTTTT
CDR3 protein: CASGRGFTGELFF

D gene: .
J gene: TRBJ1-2
clone size: few
V gene: TRBV27
CDR3 DNA: TGTGCCAGCGGCGTCAGACAAAAAGGCTACACCTTC
CDR3 protein: CASGVRQKGYTF

D gene: .
J gene: TRBJ2-3
clone size: few
V gene: TRBV10-3
CDR3 DNA: TGTGCCATCAGTGAAAGCGGCCGGGCTAGCACAGATACGCAGTATTTT
CDR3 protein: CAISESGRASTDTQYF

D gene: TRBD1
J gene: TRBJ1-1
clone size: .
V gene: TRBV20-1
CDR3 DNA: TGCAGTGCACCCGGGACAGAAGAAGCTTTCTTT
CDR3 protein: CSAPGTEEAFF

D gene: .
J gene: TRBJ2-1
clone size: .
V gene: TRBV20-1
CDR3 DNA: TGCAGTGCTGCTACAGGGGGGGGCTACAATGAGCAGTTCTTC
CDR3 protein: CSAATGGGYNEQFF

D gene: .
J gene: TRBJ2-1
clone size: few
V gene: TRBV7-2
CDR3 DNA: TGTGCCAGCAGCCAAGGTGGGGGTGGGGCCTACAATGAGCAGTTCTTC
CDR3 protein: CASSQGGGGAYNEQFF

D gene: TRBD2
J gene: TRBJ2-5
clone size: .
V gene: TRBV6-1
CDR3 DNA: TGTGCCAGCAGTCAGGCCAGTTTCGTGGGGGGGACGGAGACCCAGTACTTC
CDR3 protein: CASSQASFVGGTETQYF

D gene: .
J gene: TRBJ1-2
clone size: few
V gene: TRBV29-1
CDR3 DNA: TGCAGCGGACAGGAGAACTATGGCTACACCTTC
CDR3 protein: CSGQENYGYTF

D gene: TRBD2
J gene: TRBJ2-5
clone size: .
V gene: TRBV10-1
CDR3 DNA: TGCGCCAGCAGTGAGTCCCGACTAGCGGGCCACCAAGAGACCCAGTACTTC
CDR3 protein: CASSESRLAGHQETQYF

D gene: TRBD1
J gene: TRBJ1-1
clone size: few
V gene: TRBV7-9
CDR3 DNA: TGTGCCAGCAGCAAGGAGACCAGGGGGACTGAAGCTTTCTTT
CDR3 protein: CASSKETRGTEAFF

D gene: .
J gene: TRBJ1-1
clone size: .
V gene: TRBV29-1
CDR3 DNA: TGCAGCGTTGCAGGGGACGGCACTGAAGCTTTCTTT
CDR3 protein: CSVAGDGTEAFF

D gene: .
J gene: TRBJ2-1
clone size: .
V gene: TRBV27
CDR3 DNA: TGTGCCAGCAGCCGAACAGGGGGGGGGCAGTTCTTC
CDR3 protein: CASSRTGGGQFF

D gene: .
J gene: TRBJ1-2
clone size: .
V gene: TRBV12-3/TRBV12-4
CDR3 DNA: TGTGCCAGCAGGGGCCTGGACATTTATAACTATGGCTACACCTTC
CDR3 protein: CASRGLDIYNYGYTF

D gene: .
J gene: TRBJ2-2
clone size: few
V gene: TRBV4-1
CDR3 DNA: TGCGCCAGCAGCCAAGAAGGAGGAGGGCACGACACCGGGGAGCTGTTTTTT
CDR3 protein: CASSQEGGGHDTGELFF

D gene: .
J gene: TRBJ1-5
clone size: few
V gene: TRBV10-3
CDR3 DNA: TGTGCCATCAGTGAGTCTAGGGGGGATAGCAATCAGCCCCAGCATTTT
CDR3 protein: CAISESRGDSNQPQHF

D gene: TRBD1
J gene: TRBJ2-2
clone size: .
V gene: TRBV7-9
CDR3 DNA: TGTGCCAGCATCGAGACAGGGCTTGGCGGGGAGCTGTTTTTT
CDR3 protein: CASIETGLGGELFF

D gene: TRBD2
J gene: TRBJ2-1
clone size: .
V gene: TRBV5-6
CDR3 DNA: TGTGCCAGCAGCTTGACTAGCGGGAGGGGTAATGAGCAGTTCTTC
CDR3 protein: CASSLTSGRGNEQFF

D gene: .
J gene: TRBJ2-7
clone size: .
V gene: TRBV5-1
CDR3 DNA: TGCGCCAGCAGCTTAGACCGCCCTTCGGACGAGCAGTACTTC
CDR3 protein: CASSLDRPSDEQYF

D gene: TRBD1
J gene: TRBJ2-6
clone size: .
V gene: TRBV5-1
CDR3 DNA: TGCGCCAGCGCTATGGACAGGGTAACGGCCAACGTCCTGACTTTC
CDR3 protein: CASAMDRVTANVLTF

D gene: TRBD1
J gene: TRBJ1-3
clone size: .
V gene: TRBV11-2
CDR3 DNA: TGTGCCAGCAGCTTAGCCGACAGGGGGATTGGAAACACCATATATTTT
CDR3 protein: CASSLADRGIGNTIYF

D gene: TRBD2
J gene: TRBJ2-3
clone size: .
V gene: TRBV28
CDR3 DNA: TGTGCCAGCACCCCCGGGACTAGTCCGTATACGCAGTATTTT
CDR3 protein: CASTPGTSPYTQYF

D gene: .
J gene: TRBJ2-4
clone size: .
V gene: TRBV9
CDR3 DNA: TGTGCCAGCAGCGTAGGGCGGTCTATCAAAAACATTCAGTACTTC
CDR3 protein: CASSVGRSIKNIQYF

D gene: .
J gene: TRBJ1-4
clone size: .
V gene: TRBV11-2
CDR3 DNA: TGTGCCAGCAGCCCGGGACCTACCCATGAAAAACTGTTTTTT
CDR3 protein: CASSPGPTHEKLFF

D gene: TRBD1
J gene: TRBJ2-7
clone size: .
V gene: TRBV7-8
CDR3 DNA: TGTGCCAGCAGCCCTCCGGACAGGGGGCTGTGGGAGCAGTACTTC
CDR3 protein: CASSPPDRGLWEQYF

D gene: .
J gene: TRBJ1-5
clone size: .
V gene: TRBV7-2
CDR3 DNA: TGTGCCAGCAGCTTAAACCGGGACGGCAATCAGCCCCAGCATTTT
CDR3 protein: CASSLNRDGNQPQHF

D gene: .
J gene: TRBJ2-3
clone size: few
V gene: TRBV4-2
CDR3 DNA: TGTGCCAGCAGCCAACGTACAGGGAACACAGATACGCAGTATTTT
CDR3 protein: CASSQRTGNTDTQYF

D gene: .
J gene: TRBJ2-3
clone size: many
V gene: TRBV5-1
CDR3 DNA: TGCGCCAGCAAGGACGGAGGCACAGATACGCAGTATTTT
CDR3 protein: CASKDGGTDTQYF

D gene: .
J gene: TRBJ2-5
clone size: .
V gene: TRBV5-1
CDR3 DNA: TGCGCCAGCAGCTTGGCACCAGGGATAACAGAGACCCAGTACTTC
CDR3 protein: CASSLAPGITETQYF

D gene: .
J gene: TRBJ2-1
clone size: .
V gene: TRBV11-2
CDR3 DNA: TGTGCCAGCACCTCAAAGGGGTGGGGGACCAGGACGATTCACAATGAGCAGTTCTTC
CDR3 protein: CASTSKGWGTRTIHNEQFF

D gene: .
J gene: TRBJ2-1
clone size: .
V gene: TRBV27
CDR3 DNA: TGTGCCAGCAGTGTAGAAACTAGAGTACAGAGAAATGAGCAGTTCTTC
CDR3 protein: CASSVETRVQRNEQFF

D gene: .
J gene: TRBJ1-1
clone size: .
V gene: TRBV12-3/TRBV12-4
CDR3 DNA: TGTGCCAGCAGTCATAGGACCCTAGGAGGCACTGAAGCTTTCTTT
CDR3 protein: CASSHRTLGGTEAFF

D gene: TRBD1
J gene: TRBJ2-3
clone size: .
V gene: TRBV5-1
CDR3 DNA: TGCGCCAGCAGCTCGAGACAGGGGGAAGATACGCAGTATTTT
CDR3 protein: CASSSRQGEDTQYF

D gene: .
J gene: TRBJ2-7
clone size: .
V gene: TRBV3-1
CDR3 DNA: TGTGCCAGCAGCCAAAGCGACGAGCAGTACTTC
CDR3 protein: CASSQSDEQYF

D gene: .
J gene: TRBJ1-5
clone size: .
V gene: TRBV6-2/TRBV6-3
CDR3 DNA: TGTGCCAGCACACCTGGAGGGTACAATCAGCCCCAGCATTTT
CDR3 protein: CASTPGGYNQPQHF

D gene: .
J gene: TRBJ2-1
clone size: .
V gene: TRBV20-1
CDR3 DNA: TGCAGTGCTACGAAACAGGGAGGTGAGCAGTTCTTC
CDR3 protein: CSATKQGGEQFF

D gene: .
J gene: TRBJ1-2
clone size: few
V gene: TRBV24-1
CDR3 DNA: TGTGCCACCAGTGATTTACGACAGAATGGCTACACCTTC
CDR3 protein: CATSDLRQNGYTF

D gene: .
J gene: TRBJ2-1
clone size: .
V gene: TRBV6-2/TRBV6-3
CDR3 DNA: TGTGCCAGCAGAAAACAGAACAATGAGCAGTTCTTC
CDR3 protein: CASRKQNNEQFF